This T cell receptor (beta chain) was profiled in a study of monozygotic twins with inflammatory bowel disease. Template switching added UMIs carrying a 6-nucleotide sample barcode. TCRdb reworked the 5' RACE reads into one entry per CDR3 protein, no DNA. The repertoire table contains 400,000 to 500,000 distinct CDR3 sequences. The CDR3 is 13 amino acids. Germline V CDR1 and CDR2: SQVTM, ANQGSEA. V gene TRBV29-1 combines with J gene TRBJ2-6; TCRdb names TRBD2, which stays unverified in the absence of DNA. The source is a human donor with ulcerative colitis or Crohn's disease, or a healthy co-twin of an affected twin (not recorded which). Specimen: blood. CDR3 sequence reads: CSVGLSGANVLTF.